A selection of T cell receptor beta chains follows, all from one sample in a study of CD8 T cells in ankylosing spondylitis. MiXCR, run by TCRdb on the 5' RACE reads, gives a single entry per CDR3 protein. The sample has fewer than 750,000 distinct CDR3 sequences, 15% to 20% seen once; the top ten hold about a fifth. Material: blood, either unsorted or a sorted T cell fraction (not recorded which). These receptor sequences come from a male donor with ankylosing spondylitis. Each CDR3 is given with its conserved first and last residue. A D gene is named only where the DNA matches it firmly. Size is omitted from some rows. Given values are once, few, many or a class for expanded clones.

d_gene | j_gene | v_gene | abundance | CDR3nt | CDR3aa
- | TRBJ1-1 | TRBV20-1 | - | TGCAGTGCTAGAGATCGCGTCAGTATGAACACTGAAGCTTTCTTT | CSARDRVSMNTEAFF
TRBD1 | TRBJ2-7 | TRBV5-5 | few | TGTGCCAGCAGCTCACGCTCGGGACAGGGTTACGAGCAGTACTTC | CASSSRSGQGYEQYF
TRBD1 | TRBJ2-7 | TRBV4-1 | - | TGCGCCAGCAGCCAAAATGGACAGGGCCCCTACGAGCAGTACTTC | CASSQNGQGPYEQYF
- | TRBJ1-1 | TRBV7-3 | - | TGTGCCAGCAGCTTAGGTGGGGTCGCGACTGAAGCTTTCTTT | CASSLGGVATEAFF
- | TRBJ2-1 | TRBV25-1 | - | TGTGCCAGCAGTGCTGTCATGGGCTCCTACAATGAGCAGTTCTTC | CASSAVMGSYNEQFF
- | TRBJ2-4 | TRBV11-3 | few | TGTGCCAGCAGCTTATCGCCCGGGCGCGAAAACATTCAGTACTTC | CASSLSPGRENIQYF
- | TRBJ2-2 | TRBV20-1 | - | TGCAGTGCCCGCGTGTTGGGACACGGAAACACCGGGGAGCTGTTTTTT | CSARVLGHGNTGELFF
- | TRBJ2-5 | TRBV9 | - | TGTGCCAGCAGCGTAGTGACAGGCCTGGGCATGGAGACCCAGTACTTC | CASSVVTGLGMETQYF
- | TRBJ2-1 | TRBV11-3 | many | TGTGCCAGCAGCCCCTTTGCAACAGGCGGCACCTACAATGAGCAGTTCTTC | CASSPFATGGTYNEQFF
- | TRBJ2-5 | TRBV11-2 | - | TGTGCCAGCAGCTTAGGCCCACTCATGAGCGGAGCCCGTCGGGGGGAGACCCAGTACTTC | CASSLGPLMSGARRGETQYF
- | TRBJ2-7 | TRBV9 | - | TGTGCCAGTAGCGGAACAGGGGACCACGAGCAGTACTTC | CASSGTGDHEQYF
TRBD1 | TRBJ2-5 | TRBV5-1 | few | TGCGCCAGCAGCCCCAGGGACAGGGCACAAGAGACCCAGTACTTC | CASSPRDRAQETQYF
- | TRBJ2-2 | TRBV4-2 | - | TGTGCCAGCAGCCAAGAGCGCCTAGCTGGGACCGGGGAGCTGTTTTTT | CASSQERLAGTGELFF
- | TRBJ2-1 | TRBV12-3/TRBV12-4 | - | TGTGCCAGCAGTTTTGAGGTAGAGCAGTTCTTC | CASSFEVEQFF
- | TRBJ2-7 | TRBV5-6 | many | TGTGCCAGCAGCCCCGGGGTCGGCGGCTACGAGCAGTACTTC | CASSPGVGGYEQYF
- | TRBJ2-7 | TRBV5-5 | - | TGTGCCAGCAGCTTGGTCGTAAGTAAAACCTCCTACGAGCAGTACTTC | CASSLVVSKTSYEQYF
TRBD1 | TRBJ1-2 | TRBV5-5 | - | TGTGCCAGCAGCTTTCCGGCAGGGGGCGCGAGAGGCTACACCTTC | CASSFPAGGARGYTF
TRBD2 | TRBJ2-3 | TRBV5-1 | few | TGCGCCAGCAGCTGGACTAGCGGCGTTAGCACAGATACGCAGTATTTT | CASSWTSGVSTDTQYF
- | TRBJ1-5 | TRBV7-9 | - | TGTGCCAGCAGCTTAGTGGAACGGACTTATAGCAATCAGCCCCAGCATTTT | CASSLVERTYSNQPQHF
TRBD1 | TRBJ2-7 | TRBV12-3/TRBV12-4 | - | TGTGCCAGCAGCGGGACAGGGGCCTTGGAGCAGTACTTC | CASSGTGALEQYF
TRBD1 | TRBJ2-7 | TRBV11-2 | - | TGTGCCAGCAGACCAGGGACAGCTGAGAAGCGCTACGAGCAGTACTTC | CASRPGTAEKRYEQYF
TRBD2 | TRBJ2-3 | TRBV12-3/TRBV12-4 | - | TGTGCCAGCAGGGCGCTAGCGGGGGGCACAGATACGCAGTATTTT | CASRALAGGTDTQYF
- | TRBJ2-7 | TRBV28 | few | TGTGCCAGCAGTTTTGTGGGGAACGAGCAGTACTTC | CASSFVGNEQYF
TRBD2 | TRBJ2-2 | TRBV20-1 | few | TGCAGTGCTAGGCGACTAGCGGGAGTGAACACCGGGGAGCTGTTTTTT | CSARRLAGVNTGELFF
- | TRBJ2-2 | TRBV7-7 | few | TGTGCCAGCAGCTTTAGTACCACCGGGGAGCTGTTTTTT | CASSFSTTGELFF
- | TRBJ2-3 | TRBV2 | many | TGTGCCAGCAGTGATAACAGGGAAGAAACAGATACGCAGTATTTT | CASSDNREETDTQYF
- | TRBJ1-5 | TRBV27 | - | TGTGCCAGCAGTTTGCGGGTTACCAATCAGCCCCAGCATTTT | CASSLRVTNQPQHF
TRBD1 | TRBJ2-1 | TRBV5-6 | - | TGTGCCAGCAGCTTTCAGGGGGTTAACAACAATGAGCAGTTCTTC | CASSFQGVNNNEQFF
- | TRBJ1-5 | TRBV5-1 | - | TGCGCCAGCAGCTTTTCAGGGGCGGATCAGCCCCAGCATTTT | CASSFSGADQPQHF
- | TRBJ2-7 | TRBV20-1 | - | TGCAGTGCTAGAGATACACTCTCCTACGAGCAGTACTTC | CSARDTLSYEQYF
- | TRBJ2-1 | TRBV27 | few | TGTGCCAGCAGCCGTCCAGGTCCATTAGTGGAGCAGTTCTTC | CASSRPGPLVEQFF
TRBD2 | TRBJ2-7 | TRBV12-3/TRBV12-4 | - | TGTGCCAGCAGTTTTGGGACTAGCGGGAGAGCCATGGGGGACGAGCAGTACTTC | CASSFGTSGRAMGDEQYF
- | TRBJ1-6 | TRBV11-2 | - | TGTGCCAGCAGCTTAGGCGGTCAGGGCGCACCCCTCCACTTT | CASSLGGQGAPLHF
- | TRBJ2-3 | TRBV20-1 | many | TGCAGCGCTCCTTTACCGCACGATACGCAGTATTTT | CSAPLPHDTQYF
- | TRBJ2-5 | TRBV24-1 | - | TGTGCCACCAGTGATTATGGTGAGACCCAGTACTTC | CATSDYGETQYF
TRBD1 | TRBJ2-7 | TRBV12-5 | - | TGTGCTAGTGGTTTGGTAAGGTCAGGGGGCCGGAACGAGCAGTACTTC | CASGLVRSGGRNEQYF
- | TRBJ1-4 | TRBV5-1 | - | TGCGCCAGCAGCAAGACAGATGAAAAACTGTTTTTT | CASSKTDEKLFF
TRBD2 | TRBJ2-1 | TRBV28 | few | TGTGCCAGCACTAGCGGGGCGACCAATGAGCAGTTCTTC | CASTSGATNEQFF
TRBD1 | TRBJ2-7 | TRBV13 | - | TGTGCCAGCAGCCAAAGACAGGGGGCCCAGATTCTTCCCGAGCAGTACTTC | CASSQRQGAQILPEQYF
TRBD2 | TRBJ2-5 | TRBV11-1 | few | TGTGCCAGCAGCCTCTATCCTAGCGGTCAAGAGACCCAGTACTTC | CASSLYPSGQETQYF
TRBD1 | TRBJ2-1 | TRBV10-2 | few | TGCGCCAGCCCGGACAGGCAGCGCGATGAGCAGTTCTTC | CASPDRQRDEQFF
TRBD1 | TRBJ2-7 | TRBV15 | - | TGTGCCACCAGCAGGGACAGGGACGAGCAGTACTTC | CATSRDRDEQYF
- | TRBJ2-4 | TRBV27 | few | TGTGCCAGCAGTTCCAAACTGGGGGGAAACATTCAGTACTTC | CASSSKLGGNIQYF
TRBD1 | TRBJ2-1 | TRBV4-3 | - | TGCGCCAGCAGCCAAGACTGGACAGGGATATACAATGAGCAGTTCTTC | CASSQDWTGIYNEQFF
- | TRBJ2-3 | TRBV5-1 | many | TGCGCCAGCAGCTTGGGGGACATCACAGATACGCAGTATTTT | CASSLGDITDTQYF
- | TRBJ1-2 | TRBV4-3 | few | TGCGCCAGCAGCCGGAGCGGGGGAACAGGCAACTATGGCTACACCTTC | CASSRSGGTGNYGYTF
- | TRBJ2-2 | TRBV9 | - | TGTGCCAGCAGCGTAGCTAAGAGCCTGAACACCGGGGAGCTGTTTTTT | CASSVAKSLNTGELFF
- | TRBJ2-5 | TRBV29-1 | - | TGCAGCGTCATATGGGGCAGCCACCAAGAGACCCAGTACTTC | CSVIWGSHQETQYF